The 30 T cell receptor beta chains in this list originate from one sample, sequenced in a study of blood T cell repertoires in COVID-19. Measured with immunoSEQ multiplex PCR; TCRdb has only the in-frame clones, and not every one. Counted here are tens of thousands of clones, around 83% occurring once; the ten biggest clones make up approximately 6.9%. The sample comprised peripheral blood. These receptors were obtained from a man aged 25 to 45 with COVID-19, enrolled during active disease.

The gene calls are TRBV30 and TRBJ1-2; 9 bases align to TRBD1. This CDR3 is built from 14 residues. The germline CDR1 and CDR2 sequences are GTSNPN and SVGIG (reference sequence). J was trimmed by 4 bases and V by 4 bases; bases with no gene match: 7. The CDR3 is CAWKYRGLGYGYTF. The CDR3 DNA reads as TGTGCCTGGAAATACAGGGGGCTGGGCTATGGCTACACCTTC. Full variable domain (outside the CDR3, taken from reference TRBV30 and TRBJ1-2): SQTIHQWPATLVQPVGSPLSLECTVEGTSNPNLYWYRQAAGRGLQLLFYSVGIGQISSEVPQNLSASRPQDRQFILSSKKLLLSDSGFYLCAWKYRGLGYGYTFGSGTRLTVV.

The chain carries TRBV7-2 and TRBJ2-7; 7 bases map to TRBD2. The CDR3 totals 14 residues. The V gene's germline CDR1 is SGHTA and CDR2 FQGNSA. With 1 base clipped from V and 6 bases from J, the junction kept 6 bases outside the gene matches. The CDR3 nucleotides read TGTGCCAGCAGCTTAGGGCGGGAGACGCCCGAGCAGTACTTC. Translated: CASSLGRETPEQYF.

This chain connects TRBV6-2 or TRBV6-3 to TRBJ2-3; the D gene is possibly TRBD1 (6 bases). The germline V gene encodes CDR1 MNHEY and CDR2 SVGEGT. This CDR3 comprises 15 residues. The V end was cut by 3 bases, the J end by 2 bases, with 12 bases between. The CDR3 sequence: CASSYSEGDTDTQYF. The CDR3 coding sequence is TGTGCCAGCAGTTATAGCGAGGGGGACACAGATACGCAGTATTTT.

The gene calls are TRBV5-6 and TRBJ1-4, with D perhaps matching TRBD1 (5 bases). This CDR3 comprises 15 residues. Germline V gene lookup returns CDR1 SGHDT and CDR2 YYEEEE. V gave up 4 bases and J gave up 7 bases, with 17 bases separating them. Here the CDR3 DNA reads TGTGCCAGCAGCCCTTCAGGGTCTTCGGGTGAAAAACTGTTTTTT. This sequence encodes CASSPSGSSGEKLFF.

The chain recombines TRBV30 with TRBJ1-1; TRBD1 is a possible D gene (6 bases). Germline V gene data show CDR1 as GTSNPN and CDR2 as SVGIG (reference sequence). The V end lost 5 bases, the J end lost 2 bases, and 12 bases lay between the germline ends. The CDR3 length is 13 residues. The CDR3 DNA reads TGTGCCTGGGGGGACAAAATCAACACTGAAGCTTTCTTT. It yields the protein CAWGDKINTEAFF.

The rearrangement joins TRBV11-1 to TRBJ2-1, with 11 nucleotides matching TRBD2. Germline V CDR1 and CDR2: SGHAT, FQDESV (reference sequence). This CDR3 has 16 residues. V was clipped by 4 bases and J by 8 bases; unmatched bases: 10. The CDR3 DNA reads as TGTGCCAGCAGCTCACATGTAGCGGGAGGGCTGGATGAGCAGTTCTTC. It encodes CASSSHVAGGLDEQFF.

There are a few counts of this clone. This chain links TRBV4-3 with TRBJ1-4; D possibly corresponds to TRBD1 (5 bases). The germline V and J ends were trimmed by 4 bases and 3 bases, with 9 bases remaining between them. This CDR3 region has 14 residues. Germline-derived CDR1 and CDR2 are LGHNA and YSLEER. The CDR3 protein is CASSLQGPNEKLFF. Here the CDR3 DNA reads TGCGCCAGCAGCCTCCAGGGCCCTAATGAAAAACTGTTTTTT.

The chain links TRBV30 to TRBJ1-2; no clear D gene. Deletions cut 7 bases from V and 4 bases from J, with 7 bases between. The CDR3 is made up of 10 amino acids. Per germline, CDR1 GTSNPN and CDR2 SVGIG (reference sequence). DNA for the CDR3: TGTGCCTTTTATCTCTATGGCTACACCTTC. Translated, it gives CAFYLYGYTF.

The chain carries TRBV5-4 and TRBJ2-5, with TRBD2 as a possible D gene (6 bases). This CDR3 contains 16 residues. Germline V CDR1 and CDR2: SGHNT, YYREEE (reference sequence). V lost 3 bases and J lost 5, with 20 bases in between. The chain's CDR3 is CASSSQMEGLDETQYF. For the CDR3, the DNA is TGTGCCAGCAGCTCACAGATGGAGGGCCTCGATGAGACCCAGTACTTC. Full variable domain (rest looked up from reference TRBV5-4 and TRBJ2-5): ETGVTQSPTHLIKTRGQQVTLRCSSQSGHNTVSWYQQALGQGPQFIFQYYREEENGRGNFPPRFSGLQFPNYSSELNVNALELDDSALYLCASSSQMEGLDETQYFGPGTRLLVL.

The V and J genes are TRBV19 and TRBJ2-7, with 9 bases lining up with TRBD2. The germline gives CDR1 LNHDA, CDR2 SQIVND (reference sequence). The CDR3 loop spans 14 amino acids. After removal of 3 bases from V and 3 bases from J, the junction contained 3 bases not matched to a gene. Written as DNA, the CDR3 is TGTGCCAGTAGTATGTCGACTAGCGGCTACGAGCAGTACTTC. As protein: CASSMSTSGYEQYF. Based on the CDR3 plus reference TRBV19 and TRBJ2-7, the full variable domain is DGGITQSPKYLFRKEGQNVTLSCEQNLNHDAMYWYRQDPGQGLRLIYYSQIVNDFQKGDIAEGYSVSREKKESFPLTVTSAQKNPTAFYLCASSMSTSGYEQYFGPGTRLTVT.

The chain is built from TRBV7-9 and TRBJ1-4, with D possibly matching TRBD1 (5 bases). From germline, CDR1 is SEHNR and CDR2 FQNEAQ (reference sequence). There are 15 residues in the CDR3. The germline V and J ends were trimmed by 1 base and 0 bases, with 6 bases remaining between them. The CDR3 protein is CASSLVGATNEKLFF. In nucleotides, the CDR3 is TGTGCCAGCAGCTTAGTAGGGGCAACTAATGAAAAACTGTTTTTT.

The CDR3 bases are TGTGCCAGCAGCCCCCGGGGACAGATTAACTATGGCTACACCTTC. It specifies CASSPRGQINYGYTF. The gene calls are TRBV7-8 and TRBJ1-2; 7 bases map to TRBD1. V lost 5 bases and J lost 1; bases outside the gene matches: 7. The CDR3 covers 15 residues. From germline, CDR1 is SGHVS and CDR2 FQNEAQ.

The chain combines TRBV19 with TRBJ1-1; D gene uncertain. This CDR3 spans 15 amino acids. The germline V gene has CDR1 LNHDA and CDR2 SQIVND (reference sequence). V was pared by 1 base and J by 5 bases, with 14 bases between. The CDR3 nucleotides read TGTGCCAGTAGTATAGGTCCGGGGATGGGGACTGAAGCTTTCTTT. The encoded protein is CASSIGPGMGTEAFF.

The chain couples TRBV28 to TRBJ1-2, with TRBD1 as a possible D gene (5 bases). Per germline, CDR1 MDHEN and CDR2 SYDVKM. Trimming took off 8 bases at V and 4 bases at J, with 11 bases between the two ends. This CDR3 spans 12 amino acids. The CDR3 here is CASYGQPYGYTF. The DNA of the CDR3 is TGTGCCAGCTACGGACAACCCTATGGCTACACCTTC.

Judged by abundance, this clone is medium-sized. The V and J genes are TRBV19 and TRBJ1-1; D not resolved. The CDR3 consists of 13 residues. Germline CDR1 is LNHDA and CDR2 is SQIVND (reference sequence). V shed 3 bases and J shed 4 bases, with 9 bases lying between them. CDR3 region: CASSMYISTEAFF. The CDR3 coding sequence is TGTGCCAGTAGTATGTACATCTCCACTGAAGCTTTCTTT.

This chain joins TRBV2 and TRBJ2-7; possibly TRBD1 for D (5 bases). The CDR3 extends over 15 amino acids. V was pared by 7 bases and J by 0 bases, with 16 bases between. Per germline, CDR1 SNHLY and CDR2 FYNNEI. The CDR3 DNA reads as TGTGCCAGCAAGCCAGGGCACTCAAGCTCCTACGAGCAGTACTTC. It yields the protein CASKPGHSSSYEQYF.

The chain joins TRBV11-2 to TRBJ2-1; possibly TRBD2 for D (5 bases). The CDR3 loop spans 13 amino acids. The V gene's germline CDR1 is SGHAT and CDR2 FQNNGV. V dropped 5 bases and J dropped 4 bases, with 9 bases sitting between them. The CDR3 region has the DNA TGTGCCAGCAGCACCGGGATTTACAATGAGCAGTTCTTC. It specifies CASSTGIYNEQFF.

The chain links TRBV28 to TRBJ1-3; D is ambiguous. V was shortened by 2 bases and J by 0 bases, with 5 bases between the two germline ends. From germline, CDR1 is MDHEN and CDR2 SYDVKM. This CDR3 comprises 14 residues. CDR3 protein: CASSLAGSGNTIYF. The CDR3 DNA follows: TGTGCCAGCAGTTTAGCCGGCTCTGGAAACACCATATATTTT.

The rearrangement links TRBV3-1 (or the pseudogene TRBV3-2) to TRBJ1-1; 8 nucleotides match TRBD1. The length of the CDR3 is 15 residues. Germline CDR1 LGHDT, CDR2 YNNKEL (reference sequence). V shed 3 bases and J 2 bases; nucleotides not matched to a gene: 5. CDR3: CASSQSDRGNTEAFF. In DNA, the CDR3 is TGTGCCAGCAGCCAGTCAGACAGGGGTAACACTGAAGCTTTCTTT.

The chain combines TRBV30 with TRBJ2-7; TRBD2 agrees at 7 bases. Per the germline V gene, CDR1 is GTSNPN and CDR2 is SVGIG (reference sequence). The CDR3 length is 15 residues. Unmatched junction bases numbered 12, after V lost 4 bases and J lost 3 bases. CDR3 DNA sequence: TGTGCCTGGACTCCCCTCGGGCGGGAGCTCTACGAGCAGTACTTC. Protein sequence: CAWTPLGRELYEQYF.

The chain combines TRBV2 with TRBJ2-6; no reliable D call. There are 15 residues in the CDR3. The V gene's germline CDR1 is SNHLY and CDR2 FYNNEI. V was shortened by 6 bases and J by 2 bases, with 11 bases between the two germline ends. Here the CDR3 reads CASRIQMAGANVLTF. The CDR3 region has the DNA TGTGCCAGCAGGATACAGATGGCTGGGGCCAACGTCCTGACTTTC.

The CDR3 coding sequence is TGCAGCGTTGAAAAGCAGGGGCTCCAAACCAATGAGCAGTTCTTC. Residues: CSVEKQGLQTNEQFF. The chain uses TRBV29-1 and TRBJ2-1, with D tentatively TRBD1 (6 bases). The CDR3 has 15 amino acids. Looked up from germline, CDR1 is SQVTM and CDR2 is ANQGSEA. Trimming pared 2 bases from V and 6 bases from J, leaving 17 bases between.

This clone was detected only a few times. This sequence joins TRBV19 and TRBJ2-1, with 9 nucleotides matching TRBD2. V dropped 9 bases and J dropped 3; count of bases not matched to a gene: 18. Looked up from germline, CDR1 is LNHDA and CDR2 is SQIVND (reference sequence). The CDR3 loop spans 18 amino acids. CDR3 coding DNA: TGTGCCAGCCAAGGCGGGGCGGGAGGGGGAAATTACTACAATGAGCAGTTCTTC. It encodes CASQGGAGGGNYYNEQFF.

This clone has only a few counts. The chain couples TRBV6-4 to TRBJ2-6; the D is unclear. The germline CDR1 and CDR2 sequences are MRHNA and SNTAGT. Trimming took off 0 bases at V and 2 bases at J, with 5 bases between the two ends. There are 15 residues in the CDR3. This CDR3 reads CASSDSTTGANVLTF. Here the CDR3 DNA reads TGTGCCAGCAGTGACTCGACAACTGGGGCCAACGTCCTGACTTTC.

J is TRBJ2-5 and V is TRBV18; tentative D call: TRBD1 (6 bases). The CDR3 contains 14 residues. CDR1 is KGHSH and CDR2 is LQKENI in the germline V gene. V lost 4 bases to trimming and J lost 7 bases, with 16 bases between them. CDR3 protein: CASSLGTTTTTQYF. CDR3 nucleotides: TGTGCCAGCTCACTCGGGACAACCACAACGACCCAGTACTTC.

V usage is TRBV14 and J usage is TRBJ2-2; 7 bases match TRBD1. Trimming at V came to 2 bases and at J to 6 bases, leaving 12 bases not matched to a gene. The germline CDR1 and CDR2 sequences are SGHDN and FVKESK. The CDR3 is 17 residues long. CDR3 coding DNA: TGTGCCAGCAGCCAACGATCTATCCAAAGGGGGCCCGGGGAGCTGTTTTTT. Residues: CASSQRSIQRGPGELFF. Full variable domain (outside the CDR3, taken from reference TRBV14 and TRBJ2-2): EAGVTQFPSHSVIEKGQTVTLRCDPISGHDNLYWYRRVMGKEIKFLLHFVKESKQDESGMPNNRFLAERTGGTYSTLKVQPAELEDSGVYFCASSQRSIQRGPGELFFGEGSRLTVL.

The chain is built from TRBV28 and TRBJ2-1; 10 bases match TRBD2. CDR3 length equals 16 residues. V was pared by 7 bases and J by 4 bases, with 10 bases of the junction left unmatched. Germline lookup yields CDR1 MDHEN and CDR2 SYDVKM. Written as DNA, the CDR3 is TGTGCCAGCACCCCAACATGGACTAGCGGTTACAATGAGCAGTTCTTC. It codes for CASTPTWTSGYNEQFF.

The CDR3 DNA follows: TGTGCCAGTAGTGGAGGGACAGGTCGACAACAGCCCCAGCATTTT. Protein product: CASSGGTGRQQPQHF. This chain connects TRBV19 to TRBJ1-5; 8 bases are shared with TRBD1. V lost 5 bases to trimming and J lost 7 bases; unmatched junction nucleotides: 10. There are 15 residues in the CDR3. Germline-derived CDR1 and CDR2 are LNHDA and SQIVND (reference sequence).

The chain joins TRBV2 to TRBJ2-5, with a weak D call TRBD1 (5 bases). The CDR3 length is 14 residues. V gave up 6 bases and J gave up 2 bases, with 13 bases separating them. Germline V gene data show CDR1 as SNHLY and CDR2 as FYNNEI. The CDR3 bases are TGTGCCAGCAGGCCCGACAGATTTCAAGAGACCCAGTACTTC. Residues: CASRPDRFQETQYF.

The CDR3 coding sequence is TGTGCCAGCAATCCTAGCGGGAGCACAGATACGCAGTATTTT. Protein product: CASNPSGSTDTQYF. The chain is built from TRBV9 and TRBJ2-3; TRBD2 aligns across 8 bases. Trimming removed 6 bases from V and 0 bases from J; junction bases left unmatched: 3. CDR1 SGDLS and CDR2 YYNGEE come from the germline V gene. This CDR3 spans 14 amino acids.